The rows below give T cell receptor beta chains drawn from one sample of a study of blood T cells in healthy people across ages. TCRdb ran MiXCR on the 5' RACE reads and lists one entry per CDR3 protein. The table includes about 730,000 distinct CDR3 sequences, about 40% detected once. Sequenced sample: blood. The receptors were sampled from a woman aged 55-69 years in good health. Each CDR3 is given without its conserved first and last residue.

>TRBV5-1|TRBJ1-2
ASGPGQGSYGYT
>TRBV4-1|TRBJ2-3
ASSQGAGLETDTQY
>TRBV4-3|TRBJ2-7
ASSQDLGTGRFPVEQY
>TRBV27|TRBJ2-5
ASSFGGFQY
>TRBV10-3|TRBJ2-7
AISESGHEQY
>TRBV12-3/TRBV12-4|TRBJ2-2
ASSLYGNTGELF
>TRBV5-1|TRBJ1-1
ANSEAGTENTEAF
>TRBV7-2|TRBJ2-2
ASSPEGGANTGELF
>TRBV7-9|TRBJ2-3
ASSRPGESTDTQY
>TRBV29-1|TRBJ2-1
SVAQGISEQF
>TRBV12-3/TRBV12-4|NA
ASRARAETQY
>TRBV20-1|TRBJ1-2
SGRGSGVGGYT
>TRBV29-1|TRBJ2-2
SVESGGFSRELF
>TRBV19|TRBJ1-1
ASSIDEGVNTEAF
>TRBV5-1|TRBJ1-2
ASSPQGSGYT
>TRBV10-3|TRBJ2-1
AITDSREGEQF
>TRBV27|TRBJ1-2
ASSPDREHGYT
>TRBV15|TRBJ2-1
ATSRTRQGLSSYNEQF